The entry below describes one T cell receptor (beta chain). Its antigen is unknown. The time point is: patch test 3, about 24 weeks after DPC sensitization. Sample treatment: therapeutic diphenylcyclopropenone sensitization with weekly scalp DPC. This sample is drawn from a study of human T cells and chemical hapten exposure. Study background: Predominantly women, the patients had alopecia areata, totalis or universalis. Broader study findings: Expanded TCRs formed significantly more large CDR3 similarity clusters than controls. With DPC sensitization, TCRs exceeding 1 in 1000 frequency showed no change. Alopecia affecting every donor means their immune response may not match healthy people's.

The CDR3 is 15 amino acids. V was shortened by 6 bases and J by 0 bases, with 15 bases between the two germline ends. In germline, CDR1 is DFQATT, CDR2 SNEGSKA (reference sequence). TCRdb used MiXCR to reprocess the RACE reads, holding one entry per CDR3 protein. Of approximately 90,000 distinct CDR3 sequences in the sample, 25% to 35% are singletons; the top ten hold approximately 10%. The V and J genes are TRBV20-1 and TRBJ2-1; possible D gene TRBD2, 5 bases. The clonotype originates from a man aged 35 to 55 with alopecia areata. Some clones in this sample may be carry-over from other donors' samples. The material sequenced was whole blood, taken in connection with sensitization to the hapten diphenylcyclopropenone (DPC). CDR3 nucleotide sequence: TGCAGTGCCCTTTCCGCCACTAGCTCCTACAATGAGCAGTTCTTC. It is translated as CSALSATSSYNEQFF.